This T cell receptor beta chain is from a study of technical replicates of blood from a handful of donors. Here immunoSEQ multiplex PCR was the method, and the copy in TCRdb shows in-frame clones only, minus some. Among around 79,000 clones, 94% were seen once, and the ten largest hold roughly 0.4%. Germline CDR1 and CDR2: MDHEN and SYDVKM. Trimming took 5 bases from V and 6 from J; bases not matched to a gene: 4. The CDR3 totals 13 residues. The specimen was T cells isolated from PBMCs. The V and J genes are TRBV28 and TRBJ1-2, with 9 bases lining up with TRBD1. This clonotype originated in a human donor in good health. CDR3 DNA: TGTGCCAGCAGTACGGGACAGGGTAATGGCTACACCTTC. This codes for CASSTGQGNGYTF.